Listed here are 25 T cell receptor beta chains from one sample, sequenced in a study of T cells in Graves' hyperthyroidism and ophthalmopathy. Amplification of TCR beta CDR3 regions was performed using RNA transcripts as template. A set of HTBI primers served as the primers for a first-round RT-PCR of the TCR CDR3. From the multiplex PCR reads, TCRdb called clonotypes with MiXCR, one entry per CDR3 protein. The sample yields fewer than 350,000 distinct CDR3 sequences, under 25% seen once. The sample comprised blood. The receptors derive from a woman in her forties or fifties with Graves' hyperthyroidism.

This clonotype was found many times. The chain couples TRBV3-1 to TRBJ2-1, with D perhaps matching TRBD2 (5 bases). The CDR3 consists of 14 residues. The germline V gene has CDR1 LGHDT and CDR2 YNNKEL (reference sequence). V was cut by 5 bases and J by 9 bases, with 17 bases left in between. DNA for the CDR3: TGTGCCAGCAGCGCTGTTCGAGTCGGAGGTGAGCAGTTCTTC. Translated: CASSAVRVGGEQFF.

The chain recombines TRBV20-1 with TRBJ2-5, with D uncertain. This CDR3 comprises 15 residues. The ends were cut back, 4 bases at V and 5 bases at J, with 20 bases in the middle. Germline CDR1 is DFQATT and CDR2 is SNEGSKA (reference sequence). CDR3 DNA: TGCAGTGCTATCGACGGGCAGTTTTCCAGGGAGACCCAGTACTTC. Its protein product is CSAIDGQFSRETQYF.

This chain joins TRBV4-1 and TRBJ1-1; TRBD1 might be the D (5 bases). This CDR3 is built from 14 residues. V lost 1 base and J lost 4, with 10 bases in between. Germline CDR1 and CDR2: MGHRA and YSYEKL. In DNA form, the CDR3 reads TGCGCCAGCAGCCAAGTGTTACAGGCCACTGAAGCTTTCTTT. Translating it yields CASSQVLQATEAFF.

This chain uses TRBV14 with TRBJ2-7; D could derive from TRBD1 or TRBD2 (5 bases each). V was trimmed by 6 bases and J by 5 bases, leaving 11 bases between them. Germline V gene sequence: CDR1 SGHDN, CDR2 FVKESK. This CDR3 spans 12 amino acids. CDR3 bases: TGTGCCAGCAGATTAGGGGACGACGAGCAGTACTTC. Its translation: CASRLGDDEQYF. Using reference TRBV14 and TRBJ2-7 for the parts outside the CDR3, the full variable domain is EAGVTQFPSHSVIEKGQTVTLRCDPISGHDNLYWYRRVMGKEIKFLLHFVKESKQDESGMPNNRFLAERTGGTYSTLKVQPAELEDSGVYFCASRLGDDEQYFGPGTRLTVT.

The sample holds a few counts of this clonotype. This sequence joins TRBV2 and TRBJ2-7; perhaps D is TRBD1 or TRBD2 (5 bases each). Trimming cost V 3 bases and J 6 bases, with 15 bases left between them. This CDR3 spans 14 amino acids. Germline CDR1 is SNHLY and CDR2 is FYNNEI. The CDR3 nucleotides are TGTGCCAGCAGTGAGGTGGGACGGTTTGTCGAGCAGTACTTC. The encoded protein is CASSEVGRFVEQYF.

The genes are TRBV7-9 and TRBJ2-1; 14 bases fit TRBD2. CDR3 length: 15 residues. The V segment lost 0 bases and the J segment 10 bases; nucleotides outside the gene matches: 2. Germline CDR1 SEHNR, CDR2 FQNEAQ (reference sequence). The CDR3 coding sequence is TGTGCCAGCAGCTTAGCGGGACTAGCGGGAGTAGAGCAGTTCTTC. This translates into CASSLAGLAGVEQFF.

This clonotype appeared many times. The genes are TRBV28 and TRBJ1-2, with 9 bases lining up with TRBD1. V lost 6 bases to trimming and J lost 5 bases; unmatched junction nucleotides: 7. Germline V CDR1 and CDR2: MDHEN, SYDVKM. CDR3 length equals 14 residues. CDR3 in amino acids: CASRIQGAMYGYTF. The CDR3 region has the DNA TGTGCCAGCAGGATACAGGGGGCAATGTATGGCTACACCTTC.

The V call is TRBV7-2, the J call TRBJ1-6; the D gene is possibly TRBD1 (5 bases). The CDR3 totals 14 residues. Germline loops: CDR1 SGHTA, CDR2 FQGNSA. The V end lost 6 bases, the J end lost 7 bases, and 13 bases lay between the germline ends. CDR3 protein: CASSEGWVNSPLHF. The DNA of the CDR3 is TGTGCCAGCAGTGAGGGGTGGGTAAATTCACCCCTCCACTTT.

The gene calls are TRBV6-1 and TRBJ1-1; a possible D gene is TRBD1 (5 bases). Germline CDR1 is MNHNS and CDR2 is SASEGT. V was shortened by 5 bases and J by 2 bases, with 12 bases between the two germline ends. The CDR3 is 14 residues long. The CDR3 sequence is CASSFRGDNTEAFF. As DNA, the CDR3 is TGTGCCAGCAGTTTCCGGGGGGACAACACTGAAGCTTTCTTT.

The table lists this clonotype with a few counts. Germline is not matched at one junction end, which may reflect a read error. The V call is TRBV20-1, the J call TRBJ2-5; 10 bases match TRBD2. The CDR3 consists of 13 residues. Per the germline V gene, CDR1 is DFQATT and CDR2 is SNEGSKA (reference sequence). CDR3 region: CRASASGGETQYF. CDR3 coding DNA: TGCAGGGCTAGCGCTAGCGGGGGCGAGACCCAGTACTTC.

This clonotype was seen ten or more times. V gene TRBV24-1 combines with J gene TRBJ2-1; D is unresolved. From germline, CDR1 is KGHDR and CDR2 SFDVKD. V was trimmed by 4 bases and J by 5 bases, leaving 14 bases between them. The CDR3 covers 15 residues. The CDR3 coding sequence is TGTGCCACCAGTGACGTTTTAGACTCTCACAATGAGCAGTTCTTC. It translates to CATSDVLDSHNEQFF.

Many counts were recorded for this clonotype. The chain combines TRBV5-4 with TRBJ2-5; possible D gene TRBD2, 6 bases. Germline CDR1 reads SGHNT; CDR2 reads YYREEE (reference sequence). The CDR3 has 15 residues. With 5 bases removed from V and 1 base from J, the gap between germline ends came to 15 bases. The CDR3 bases are TGTGCCAGCAGAAACGGGACTTGGGGCCAAGAGACCCAGTACTTC. It translates to CASRNGTWGQETQYF.

This clonotype has a handful of counts. The chain links TRBV14 to TRBJ2-2; 9 bases are a match to TRBD1. CDR1 is SGHDN, CDR2 FVKESK, per germline. The CDR3 length is 15 residues. Trimming removed 4 bases from V and 4 bases from J; junction bases left unmatched: 4. The CDR3 sequence: CASSLQGASTGELFF. The CDR3 DNA is TGTGCCAGCAGCCTACAGGGGGCGTCCACCGGGGAGCTGTTTTTT.

This clonotype has at least ten counts. The chain couples TRBV28 to TRBJ2-7; D is ambiguous. Looked up from germline, CDR1 is MDHEN and CDR2 is SYDVKM. With 6 bases removed from V and 2 bases from J, the gap between germline ends came to 17 bases. The CDR3 is 15 amino acids. Here the CDR3 reads CASSSVLFPPYEQYF. For the CDR3, the DNA is TGTGCCAGCAGCTCAGTATTGTTTCCACCCTACGAGCAGTACTTC.

The V and J genes are TRBV5-1 and TRBJ2-3; the match to TRBD2 covers 11 bases. The CDR3 consists of 15 residues. CDR1 and CDR2 (germline): SGHRS, YFSETQ. After removal of 4 bases from V and 5 bases from J, the junction contained 6 bases not matched to a gene. CDR3 in DNA: TGCGCCAGCAGCACACTAGCGGGAGAGGGAGATACGCAGTATTTT. This sequence encodes CASSTLAGEGDTQYF.

CDR3 protein: CSASDSSLARDTQYF. The CDR3 DNA sequence: TGCAGTGCTAGTGACAGCTCCCTAGCGCGCGATACGCAGTATTTT. The chain joins TRBV20-1 to TRBJ2-3; possibly TRBD2 for D (6 bases). The germline V gene has CDR1 DFQATT and CDR2 SNEGSKA (reference sequence). The CDR3 is 15 amino acids. V was pared by 3 bases and J by 6 bases, with 19 bases between.

This clonotype was seen more than once but under ten times. The chain uses TRBV7-2 and TRBJ2-7, with 10 nucleotides matching TRBD2. The junction had 7 bases not matched to a gene; V was cut back by 2 bases and J by 0 bases. Germline V CDR1 and CDR2: SGHTA, FQGNSA. The CDR3 consists of 17 residues. This CDR3 reads CASSLYSGLAVSYEQYF. Written as DNA, the CDR3 is TGTGCCAGCAGCTTATATTCCGGACTAGCGGTCTCCTACGAGCAGTACTTC.

This clonotype was seen ten or more times. The chain has TRBV12-3 or TRBV12-4 and TRBJ1-5, with D unresolved. V was pared by 6 bases and J by 5 bases, with 8 bases between. There are 12 residues in the CDR3. Here the CDR3 DNA reads TGTGCCAGCAGCCCGGATTATCAGCCCCAGCATTTT. It codes for CASSPDYQPQHF.

This clonotype appeared many times. The V and J genes are TRBV20-1 and TRBJ2-3; TRBD2 matches 12 bases. The CDR3 runs to 15 residues. Germline trimming cut 1 base from V and 5 bases from J; bases unmatched to any gene: 4. CDR1 and CDR2 from the germline V gene are DFQATT and SNEGSKA (reference sequence). The CDR3: CSARGTSGTEDTQYF. In DNA, the CDR3 is TGCAGTGCTAGAGGGACTAGCGGGACGGAAGATACGCAGTATTTT.

This chain uses TRBV4-1 with TRBJ1-1; perhaps TRBD1 as D (5 bases). The CDR3 consists of 18 residues. Trimming removed 4 bases at V and 1 base at J, with 22 bases between. The V gene's germline CDR1 is MGHRA and CDR2 YSYEKL. The CDR3 sequence is CASSPLVVGALRNTEAFF. Here the CDR3 DNA reads TGCGCCAGCAGCCCCCTGGTCGTAGGGGCCCTTAGGAACACTGAAGCTTTCTTT.

This clonotype occurred many times. This chain uses TRBV28 with TRBJ1-1, with TRBD1 as a possible D gene (5 bases). CDR3 length: 14 residues. The germline V gene encodes CDR1 MDHEN and CDR2 SYDVKM. V shed 6 bases and J shed 1 base, with 12 bases lying between them. The chain's CDR3 is CASSLPGANTEAFF. The CDR3, as DNA: TGTGCCAGCAGCCTCCCCGGGGCGAACACTGAAGCTTTCTTT.

V and J are TRBV28 and TRBJ1-1; 9 positions agree with TRBD1. CDR3 size: 16 residues. Unmatched junction bases numbered 7, after V lost 5 bases and J lost 0 bases. Germline CDR1 is MDHEN and CDR2 is SYDVKM. The CDR3 here is CASSRTGVVMNTEAFF. The CDR3 DNA follows: TGTGCCAGCAGTAGGACAGGGGTCGTCATGAACACTGAAGCTTTCTTT.

This clonotype was seen repeatedly, ten times or more. The CDR3 DNA reads as TGTGCCAGCAGCTGGGAGTCCTCCTACGAGCAGTACTTC. This encodes CASSWESSYEQYF. The chain is built from TRBV7-9 and TRBJ2-7; D may be TRBD2 (5 bases). V lost 4 bases, J lost 0 bases, and 7 bases lay in between. The CDR3 has 13 amino acids. The germline gives CDR1 SEHNR, CDR2 FQNEAQ (reference sequence).

A single count supports this clonotype. V gene TRBV7-9 combines with J gene TRBJ1-6; D is unclear. The V and J ends lost 5 bases and 5 bases respectively, with 4 bases between them. Germline values: CDR1 SEHNR, CDR2 FQNEAQ (reference sequence). The CDR3 covers 12 residues. The CDR3 loop is CASSQNNSPLHF. The CDR3, as DNA: TGTGCCAGCAGCCAGAATAATTCACCCCTCCACTTT.

This clonotype has ten or more counts. The chain recombines TRBV28 with TRBJ1-1; D possibly corresponds to TRBD1 (5 bases). The CDR3 contains 15 residues. V was cut by 3 bases and J by 2 bases, with 13 bases left in between. Germline V gene sequence: CDR1 MDHEN, CDR2 SYDVKM. The chain's CDR3 is CASSFQGLRNTEAFF. The CDR3 nucleotides are TGTGCCAGCAGTTTTCAGGGTCTGCGAAACACTGAAGCTTTCTTT.